Detailed here is one T cell receptor beta chain. The data stem from a study of cytomegalovirus exposure and HLA in healthy donors. Use of 60 Vbeta and 13 Jbeta primers characterized the PCR. Assay used: immunoSEQ multiplex PCR; TCRdb lists only in-frame clones, some missing. This repertoire includes 130,000 to 150,000 clones. The TCR sequence derives from a male donor in good health and CMV-seronegative. The source material was PBMCs.

CDR3 DNA: TGTGCCAGCAGACGGGACACTGGGAACACTGAAGCTTTCTTT. This gives the protein CASRRDTGNTEAFF. The chain is built from TRBV9 and TRBJ1-1, with a weak D call TRBD1 (6 bases). CDR1 is SGDLS and CDR2 is YYNGEE in the germline V gene. Trimming pared 5 bases from V and 1 base from J, leaving 12 bases between. The CDR3 is made up of 14 amino acids.